This T cell receptor (beta chain) was observed in a study of CD8 T cells in ankylosing spondylitis. Study results and caveats: A TCR beta motif made of fewer than ten highly homologous variants seemed typical of ankylosing spondylitis blood. The authors reported significant enrichment of disease-linked clones in matched ankylosing spondylitis synovial fluid. Some motif variants had been reported before (in reactive arthritis synovial fluid and blood).

For TCR beta, libraries came from quantitative 5'-RACE with molecular barcodes. TCRdb re-called the 5' RACE reads through MiXCR, storing one row per CDR3 protein. The sample lists about 750,000 distinct CDR3 sequences; around a fifth were seen once. This clonotype was seen repeatedly, ten times or more. What it recognizes is unknown. Trimming removed 5 bases from V and 5 bases from J; junction bases left unmatched: 11. The CDR3 totals 17 residues. Per germline, CDR1 MNHNS and CDR2 SASEGT. The specimen was blood, either unsorted or a sorted T cell fraction (not recorded which). This rearrangement joins TRBV6-1 to TRBJ2-3; TRBD2 matches 12 bases. The origin of this receptor is a male donor with ankylosing spondylitis. The CDR3 coding sequence is TGTGCCAGCAGTAGCCCCTCTAGCGGGGGGGCAAGAGATACGCAGTATTTT. Its protein is CASSSPSSGGARDTQYF.